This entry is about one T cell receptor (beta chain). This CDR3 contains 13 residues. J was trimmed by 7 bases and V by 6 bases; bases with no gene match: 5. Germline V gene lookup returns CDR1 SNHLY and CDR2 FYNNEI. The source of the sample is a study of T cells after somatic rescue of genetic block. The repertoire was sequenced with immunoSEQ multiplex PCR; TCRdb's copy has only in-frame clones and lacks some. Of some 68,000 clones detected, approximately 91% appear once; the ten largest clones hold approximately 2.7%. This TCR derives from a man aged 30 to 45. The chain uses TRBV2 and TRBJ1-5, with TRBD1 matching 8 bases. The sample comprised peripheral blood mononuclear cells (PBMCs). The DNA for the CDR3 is TGTGCCAGCAGCGTGGACAGGGAACAGCCCCAGCATTTT. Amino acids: CASSVDREQPQHF. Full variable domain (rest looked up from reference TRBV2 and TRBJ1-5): EPEVTQTPSHQVTQMGQEVILRCVPISNHLYFYWYRQILGQKVEFLVSFYNNEISEKSEIFDDQFSVERPDGSNFTLKIRSTKLEDSAMYFCASSVDREQPQHFGDGTRLSIL.